A selection of T cell receptor beta chains follows, all from one sample in a study of identical twins. TCRdb called the 5' RACE reads again in MiXCR, with one record for every CDR3 protein. Of some 1,700,000 distinct CDR3 sequences in the sample, about 32% were seen once. Sequenced material: cord blood. These receptors were collected from a newborn girl in good health. The conserved cysteine and the conserved F or W are not part of the CDR3 here. Size is omitted from some rows. Given values are once, few, many or a class for expanded clones.

J gene: TRBJ2-5; clone size: many; V gene: TRBV10-1; CDR3 protein: ASSESIERLETQY
J gene: TRBJ2-6; clone size: -; V gene: TRBV20-1; CDR3 protein: SARDYRGGANVLT
J gene: TRBJ2-3; clone size: few; V gene: TRBV20-1; CDR3 protein: SAREASLGTDTQY
J gene: TRBJ1-1; clone size: -; V gene: TRBV12-3/TRBV12-4; CDR3 protein: ASRGDRGTEAF
J gene: -; clone size: -; V gene: TRBV2; CDR3 protein: VSSEPGYEQY
J gene: TRBJ2-3; clone size: few; V gene: TRBV12-3/TRBV12-4; CDR3 protein: ASSLWLARADTQY
J gene: TRBJ1-4; clone size: -; V gene: TRBV28; CDR3 protein: ASRNSGGQRQLF
J gene: TRBJ2-7; clone size: few; V gene: TRBV6-5; CDR3 protein: ASRHHTYEQY
J gene: TRBJ2-1; clone size: many; V gene: TRBV28; CDR3 protein: ASSLPSGVDNEQF
J gene: TRBJ2-3; clone size: -; V gene: TRBV12-3/TRBV12-4; CDR3 protein: AGSLRQGTDTQY
J gene: -; clone size: few; V gene: TRBV10-3; CDR3 protein: AIWDLSYNEQY
J gene: TRBJ1-6; clone size: few; V gene: TRBV6-5; CDR3 protein: ASSYLHRQGNSPLH
J gene: TRBJ2-1; clone size: few; V gene: TRBV10-3; CDR3 protein: AISEDWDSYNEQF
J gene: TRBJ2-2; clone size: -; V gene: TRBV3-1; CDR3 protein: ASRSERETGELF
J gene: TRBJ2-7; clone size: few; V gene: TRBV6-2/TRBV6-3; CDR3 protein: ASSPLAGSVHEQY
J gene: TRBJ2-7; clone size: many; V gene: TRBV9; CDR3 protein: ASSPSLAGAYEQY
J gene: TRBJ2-2; clone size: -; V gene: TRBV6-1; CDR3 protein: AGGLQPNTGELF
J gene: TRBJ2-1; clone size: -; V gene: TRBV6-1; CDR3 protein: ASSVERGVGNEQF
J gene: TRBJ2-3; clone size: few; V gene: TRBV20-1; CDR3 protein: SAPRGRTDTQY
J gene: TRBJ2-3; clone size: few; V gene: TRBV25-1; CDR3 protein: ASHRESTDTQY
J gene: TRBJ2-1; clone size: few; V gene: TRBV24-1; CDR3 protein: ATSASGYEQF
J gene: TRBJ1-4; clone size: -; V gene: TRBV28; CDR3 protein: ASRVDRGLEKLF
J gene: TRBJ2-4; clone size: few; V gene: TRBV27; CDR3 protein: ASSPTPEDQY
J gene: TRBJ1-2; clone size: -; V gene: TRBV20-1; CDR3 protein: SASTYRGDPNYGYT
J gene: TRBJ2-5; clone size: -; V gene: TRBV4-1; CDR3 protein: ASSQLVRETQY
J gene: TRBJ1-6; clone size: -; V gene: TRBV20-1; CDR3 protein: SARDSGGSPLH
J gene: TRBJ2-3; clone size: -; V gene: TRBV11-2; CDR3 protein: ASVRSPRDTQY
J gene: TRBJ2-3; clone size: -; V gene: TRBV9; CDR3 protein: ASSVGLAGGPRTDTQY
J gene: TRBJ2-5; clone size: few; V gene: TRBV7-2; CDR3 protein: ASSFLVLQETQY